Following are 21 T cell receptor beta chains from one sample sequenced in a study. Tregs were sorted as CD4+CD25+CD127-/low cells. MiXCR, run by TCRdb on the 5' RACE reads, gives a single entry per CDR3 protein. The sample consists of roughly 57,000 distinct CDR3 sequences, less than 25% of them appearing once. Sequencing used tumor-infiltrating Tregs sorted from the breast tumor. The source of these receptors is a female donor with breast cancer.

The chain combines TRBV6-5 with TRBJ2-2, with D unclear. Germline loops: CDR1 MNHEY, CDR2 SVGAGI. CDR3 length: 12 amino acids. V was shortened by 6 bases and J by 3 bases, with 5 bases between the two germline ends. CDR3 sequence (DNA): TGTGCCAGCAGAGGGTACACCGGGGAGCTGTTTTTT. As protein: CASRGYTGELFF.

Remarks on this clonotype: This sequence may be a read error, since a much larger clone differs from it by one base. The chain links TRBV6-5 to TRBJ2-7; D gene ambiguous. CDR1 MNHEY and CDR2 SVGAGI come from the germline V gene. Trimming took 4 bases from V and 9 from J, leaving 19 bases between them. The CDR3 contains 14 residues. CDR3 in DNA: TGTGCCAGCAGTTTCCGGGCGTTCGAGGACGTGCAGTACTTC. This encodes CASSFRAFEDVQYF.

This clonotype was found many times. The gene calls are TRBV20-1 and TRBJ1-6; D gene ambiguous. Germline CDR1 DFQATT, CDR2 SNEGSKA (reference sequence). Trimming left V 2 bases short and J 1 base short, with 9 bases between. This CDR3 has 15 residues. The CDR3 DNA is TGCAGTGCTAGACGGGGTTTTTCCTATAATTCACCCCTCCACTTT. Its translation is CSARRGFSYNSPLHF.

This clonotype was seen many times. The CDR3 sequence is CASSGRTSGYEQYF. The CDR3 DNA follows: TGCGCCAGCAGCGGACGGACTAGCGGCTACGAGCAGTACTTC. This chain uses TRBV4-1 with TRBJ2-7; 10 bases fit TRBD2. Germline CDR1 is MGHRA and CDR2 is YSYEKL. The V and J ends lost 5 bases and 3 bases, in that order; junction bases with no gene match: 4. The CDR3 runs to 14 residues.

A few counts support this clonotype. This chain links TRBV7-2 with TRBJ1-6; a weak D match, TRBD1 (6 bases). Germline V gene lookup returns CDR1 SGHTA and CDR2 FQGNSA. V was pared by 0 bases and J by 7 bases, with 19 bases between. The CDR3 has 18 amino acids. The CDR3 here is CASSLAEGQSRRNSPLHF. The CDR3 nucleotides read TGTGCCAGCAGCTTAGCGGAAGGACAGTCCCGTCGGAATTCACCCCTCCACTTT.

The chain has TRBV7-9 and TRBJ2-7; D might be TRBD1 (6 bases). The CDR3 spans 15 residues. The germline V gene encodes CDR1 SEHNR and CDR2 FQNEAQ (reference sequence). The V end was cut by 4 bases, the J end by 2 bases, with 15 bases between. The CDR3 coding sequence is TGTGCCAGCAGCTCAATCACAGGGCTCCCCTACGAGCAGTACTTC. Translation: CASSSITGLPYEQYF. The whole variable domain, filled in from reference TRBV7-9 and TRBJ2-7, reads DTGVSQNPRHKITKRGQNVTFRCDPISEHNRLYWYRQTLGQGPEFLTYFQNEAQLEKSRLLSDRFSAERPKGSFSTLEIQRTEQGDSAMYLCASSSITGLPYEQYFGPGTRLTVT.

This clonotype was counted between two and nine times. The gene calls are TRBV5-1 and TRBJ1-5, with D maybe TRBD1 (6 bases). The germline V gene encodes CDR1 SGHRS and CDR2 YFSETQ. The CDR3 runs 13 residues. V lost 4 bases to trimming and J lost 4 bases, with 9 bases between them. CDR3 in DNA: TGCGCCAGCAGCACAGGGCGGAATCAGCCCCAGCATTTT. It encodes CASSTGRNQPQHF. The full variable domain, its missing parts supplied by reference TRBV5-1 and TRBJ1-5, is KAGVTQTPRYLIKTRGQQVTLSCSPISGHRSVSWYQQTPGQGLQFLFEYFSETQRNKGNFPGRFSGRQFSNSRSEMNVSTLELGDSALYLCASSTGRNQPQHFGDGTRLSIL.

A few counts support this clonotype. The J gene is TRBJ2-2, the V gene TRBV5-6, with D possibly TRBD2 on 6 matching bases. Germline V lookup: CDR1 SGHDT, CDR2 YYEEEE. Trimming pared 6 bases from V and 8 bases from J, leaving 17 bases between. The CDR3 loop spans 14 amino acids. The CDR3 reads CASTPAGTRGELFF. Written as DNA, the CDR3 is TGTGCCAGCACCCCGGCGGGAACCAGAGGGGAGCTGTTTTTT.

The genes are TRBV7-9 and TRBJ2-1; 8 bases match TRBD2. The CDR3 is 14 amino acids. With 4 bases clipped from V and 5 bases from J, the junction kept 4 bases outside the gene matches. The V gene's germline CDR1 is SEHNR and CDR2 FQNEAQ (reference sequence). The CDR3 region is CASSYYSGNNEQFF. CDR3 bases: TGTGCCAGCAGCTATTATAGCGGGAACAATGAGCAGTTCTTC.

There are many counts of this clonotype. The chain uses TRBV6-5 and TRBJ2-7; the D gene could be TRBD1 or TRBD2 (5 bases each). The V gene's germline CDR1 is MNHEY and CDR2 SVGAGI. V was cut by 6 bases and J by 6 bases, with 15 bases left in between. This CDR3 is 13 amino acids long. The CDR3 nucleotides are TGTGCCAGCAGCCCTCGGGACGCGCCCGAGCAGTACTTC. This gives the protein CASSPRDAPEQYF.

This CDR3 reads CSASHRRAPGQPQHF. CDR3 DNA sequence: TGCAGTGCTAGCCATCGACGGGCCCCCGGGCAGCCCCAGCATTTT. The chain couples TRBV20-1 to TRBJ1-5; D call uncertain. The germline V gene has CDR1 DFQATT and CDR2 SNEGSKA (reference sequence). Trimming pared 3 bases from V and 7 bases from J, leaving 19 bases between. This CDR3 spans 15 amino acids.

There are a few counts of this clonotype. This chain connects TRBV6-6 to TRBJ1-2, with 8 nucleotides matching TRBD1. The CDR3 is made up of 16 amino acids. Germline CDR1 reads MNHNY; CDR2 reads SVGAGI (reference sequence). Trimming removed 0 bases from V and 7 bases from J; junction bases left unmatched: 10. CDR3 nucleotide sequence: TGTGCCAGCAGTTACTCGATCAGGGGGCAGGGTGTTGGCTACACCTTC. Amino acid sequence: CASSYSIRGQGVGYTF.

Regarding this clonotype: The junction and the germline gene differ at one end; a read error may be behind it. The DNA for the CDR3 is TGTGCCAGCAGCCCACAGGTTAGAGCGAACGAGCAGTGCTTC. As protein: CASSPQVRANEQCF. The chain links TRBV6-6 to TRBJ2-7; TRBD1 is a possible D gene (5 bases). Germline CDR1 reads MNHNY; CDR2 reads SVGAGI (reference sequence). CDR3 length: 14 amino acids.

Many counts were recorded for this clonotype. The gene calls are TRBV20-1 and TRBJ1-5; D is possibly TRBD1 (5 bases). Germline values: CDR1 DFQATT, CDR2 SNEGSKA (reference sequence). This CDR3 spans 15 amino acids. Trimming shortened V by 6 bases and J by 4 bases, and 19 bases separated the two germline ends. CDR3 sequence (DNA): TGCAGTGCCCTTAACCCGGGACGGAATAATCAGCCCCAGCATTTT. It yields the protein CSALNPGRNNQPQHF.

The sample holds a few counts of this clonotype. The chain recombines TRBV20-1 with TRBJ2-3; 10 bases align to TRBD2. The J segment lost 0 bases and the V segment lost 3 bases, leaving 3 bases of the junction unmatched. Germline CDR1 DFQATT, CDR2 SNEGSKA (reference sequence). The CDR3 loop spans 15 amino acids. This CDR3 is CSARVLAGSTDTQYF. DNA of the CDR3: TGCAGTGCTAGGGTACTAGCGGGGAGCACAGATACGCAGTATTTT.

This chain links TRBV5-1 with TRBJ2-6; maybe TRBD1 (6 bases). With 4 bases removed from V and 1 base from J, the gap between germline ends came to 12 bases. The CDR3 sequence is 16 residues long. Germline CDR1 is SGHRS and CDR2 is YFSETQ. The CDR3 DNA sequence: TGCGCCAGCAGCCCCTCGACAGGATCTGGGGCCAACGTCCTGACTTTC. Residues: CASSPSTGSGANVLTF.

This clonotype was detected many times. This rearrangement joins TRBV6-6 to TRBJ1-1; D gene unclear. Per germline, CDR1 MNHNY and CDR2 SVGAGI (reference sequence). This CDR3 has 13 amino acids. Trimming removed 2 bases at V and 1 base at J, with 5 bases between. CDR3 protein: CASSYTENTEAFF. The CDR3 DNA follows: TGTGCCAGCAGTTACACAGAGAACACTGAAGCTTTCTTT.

In its sample, this clonotype was seen a few times. The CDR3 loop is CASSYSEGNTIYF. As DNA, the CDR3 is TGTGCCAGCAGCTACTCTGAGGGAAACACCATATATTTT. The chain is built from TRBV7-2 and TRBJ1-3, with D uncertain. The CDR3 runs to 13 residues. The V gene lost 4 bases and the J gene lost 4 bases, with 8 bases spanning the gap. CDR1 SGHTA and CDR2 FQGNSA come from the germline V gene.

This clonotype was observed many times. V and J are TRBV4-2 and TRBJ2-3, with D possibly TRBD1 on 6 matching bases. The CDR3 length is 16 residues. The germline gives CDR1 LGHNA, CDR2 YNFKEQ. The V gene lost 2 bases and the J gene lost 3 bases, with 15 bases spanning the gap. CDR3: CASSQYDRPGTDTQYF. The CDR3 region has the DNA TGTGCCAGCAGCCAATACGACAGGCCGGGAACAGATACGCAGTATTTT.

The genes are TRBV5-1 and TRBJ1-4; TRBD1 is a possible D gene (5 bases). This CDR3 spans 16 amino acids. Germline V CDR1 and CDR2: SGHRS, YFSETQ. Trimming took off 5 bases at V and 5 bases at J, with 19 bases between the two ends. The CDR3 loop reads CASRRGTETENEKLFF. The CDR3 DNA reads as TGCGCCAGCAGGCGGGGGACGGAAACCGAAAATGAAAAACTGTTTTTT. Complete variable domain (other parts from reference TRBV5-1 and TRBJ1-4): KAGVTQTPRYLIKTRGQQVTLSCSPISGHRSVSWYQQTPGQGLQFLFEYFSETQRNKGNFPGRFSGRQFSNSRSEMNVSTLELGDSALYLCASRRGTETENEKLFFGSGTQLSVL.

This clonotype was recorded many times. The gene calls are TRBV6-2 or TRBV6-3 and TRBJ2-1, with 7 nucleotides matching TRBD2. V shed 0 bases and J 7 bases; nucleotides not matched to a gene: 9. Germline V gives CDR1 MNHEY, CDR2 SVGEGT. The CDR3 is made up of 16 amino acids. CDR3 sequence reads: CASSYSTGRGGNEQFF. As DNA, the CDR3 is TGTGCCAGCAGTTACTCGACTGGACGGGGAGGGAATGAGCAGTTCTTC.